Listed here are 21 T cell receptor beta chains from one sample, sequenced in a study of blood T cell repertoires in COVID-19. Assay used: immunoSEQ multiplex PCR; TCRdb lists only in-frame clones, some missing. The sample holds some 120,000 clones; just under 85% are singletons and the top ten take roughly 13%. The sequenced sample was peripheral blood. The receptors derive from a human donor in a cohort sampled during active COVID-19.

Many counts were recorded for this clone. The chain has TRBV2 and TRBJ2-7; TRBD2 matches 10 bases. Germline CDR1 is SNHLY and CDR2 is FYNNEI. The CDR3 has 14 amino acids. Losses at the gene ends were 6 bases for V and 6 bases for J; bases not matched to a gene: 8. The CDR3, as DNA: TGTGCCAGCAGCATCCTAGCGGGGGAGAGCGAGCAGTACTTC. It translates to CASSILAGESEQYF.

This clone occurred a few times. V is TRBV9 and J is TRBJ2-7; the D gene is possibly TRBD2 (5 bases). CDR3 size: 13 residues. Trimming left V 3 bases short and J 6 bases short, with 13 bases between. CDR1 and CDR2 from the germline V gene are SGDLS and YYNGEE. The CDR3 DNA reads as TGTGCCAGCAGCGCGAGGGAATCGGGCGAGCAGTACTTC. It specifies CASSARESGEQYF.

V gene TRBV29-1 combines with J gene TRBJ2-7, with D possibly TRBD2 on 6 matching bases. The CDR3 is 14 residues long. V was shortened by 0 bases and J by 1 base, with 10 bases between the two germline ends. Germline CDR1 reads SQVTM; CDR2 reads ANQGSEA. CDR3 region: CSVEDYGGSYEQYF. The CDR3 DNA is TGCAGCGTTGAAGATTACGGGGGTTCCTACGAGCAGTACTTC.

This chain links TRBV7-2 with TRBJ2-1; TRBD2 agrees at 8 bases. CDR1 and CDR2 from the germline V gene are SGHTA and FQGNSA. J was trimmed by 4 bases and V by 1 base; bases with no gene match: 9. The CDR3 totals 17 residues. The DNA for the CDR3 is TGTGCCAGCAGCTTAGAAGGAGCGGGGGTGTCTTACAATGAGCAGTTCTTC. Protein sequence: CASSLEGAGVSYNEQFF.

The chain joins TRBV5-1 to TRBJ2-1, with TRBD2 matching 14 bases. CDR1 and CDR2 from the germline V gene are SGHRS and YFSETQ. The CDR3 spans 16 residues. The trim removed 3 bases at V and 12 bases at J, leaving 11 bases unmatched. The CDR3 DNA follows: TGCGCCAGCAGCTGGGGGACTAGCGGGGGCGACCGTGTGCAGTTCTTC. Encoded protein: CASSWGTSGGDRVQFF.

This clone was counted once. The chain combines TRBV10-2 with TRBJ2-5; D unresolved. The CDR3 runs to 10 residues. Between the trimmed V and J ends, which lost 10 bases and 5 bases, there was a span of 8 bases. CDR1 WSHSY and CDR2 SAAADI come from the germline V gene. The CDR3 loop reads CATTGETQYF. The CDR3, as DNA: TGCGCCACTACCGGGGAGACCCAGTACTTC.

The genes are TRBV12-5 and TRBJ2-3; the match to TRBD2 covers 8 bases. Germline CDR1 is LGHNT and CDR2 is FRNRAP. J lost 7 bases, V lost 6 bases, and 3 bases had no gene match. The CDR3 loop spans 12 amino acids. The DNA of the CDR3 is TGTGCTAGTGGCCGGGAGGGTAATACGCAGTATTTT. Its translation: CASGREGNTQYF.

The chain combines TRBV19 with TRBJ2-1; 10 nucleotides align to TRBD2. The germline CDR1 and CDR2 sequences are LNHDA and SQIVND (reference sequence). There are 15 residues in the CDR3. Trimming took 6 bases from V and 3 from J; bases not matched to a gene: 5. Here the CDR3 reads CASRTSGAYYNEQFF. For the CDR3, the DNA is TGTGCCAGTAGAACTAGCGGGGCGTACTACAATGAGCAGTTCTTC.

Comment on this clone: A read error may produce the germline difference seen at one junction end. In nucleotides, the CDR3 is TGTGCTAGCAGCTACGTGTCCGGGACTGACGGGGAGCTGTTTTTT. It yields the protein CASSYVSGTDGELFF. The J gene is TRBJ2-2, the V gene TRBV7-7; TRBD2 might be the D (6 bases). The germline gives CDR1 SSHAT, CDR2 FNYEAQ (reference sequence). This CDR3 spans 15 amino acids.

The V call is TRBV9, the J call TRBJ1-6, with unresolved D. The germline gives CDR1 SGDLS, CDR2 YYNGEE. The length of the CDR3 is 17 residues. The germline V and J ends were trimmed by 0 bases and 3 bases, with 13 bases remaining between them. CDR3 loop: CASSVGGGNSYNSPLHF. CDR3 nucleotide sequence: TGTGCCAGCAGCGTAGGAGGAGGGAATAGCTATAATTCACCCCTCCACTTT. The variable domain in full, with the rest retrieved from reference TRBV9 and TRBJ1-6, is DSGVTQTPKHLITATGQRVTLRCSPRSGDLSVYWYQQSLDQGLQFLIQYYNGEERAKGNILERFSAQQFPDLHSELNLSSLELGDSALYFCASSVGGGNSYNSPLHFGNGTRLTVT.

The CDR3 sequence: CASSQDREKNIQYF. In DNA, the CDR3 is TGTGCCAGTAGTCAGGACAGGGAAAAAAACATTCAGTACTTC. The rearrangement links TRBV19 to TRBJ2-4; 8 positions match TRBD1. CDR1 is LNHDA, CDR2 SQIVND, per germline (reference sequence). V shed 5 bases, J shed 4 bases, and the junction held 4 bases outside the gene matches. There are 14 residues in the CDR3.

CDR3 sequence: CASTGGTYTGELFF. The DNA of the CDR3 is TGTGCCTCCACCGGGGGGACTTACACCGGGGAGCTGTTTTTT. The rearrangement joins TRBV10-3 to TRBJ2-2; 7 bases fit TRBD2. V dropped 11 bases and J dropped 3; count of bases not matched to a gene: 9. The CDR3 is 14 amino acids. Germline V gives CDR1 ENHRY, CDR2 SYGVKD.

The chain employs TRBV18 and TRBJ1-1, with no clear D. In germline, CDR1 is KGHSH, CDR2 LQKENI. CDR3 length: 15 residues. The ends were cut back, 3 bases at V and 0 bases at J, with 11 bases in the middle. CDR3 sequence reads: CASSPEVKLNTEAFF. For the CDR3, the DNA is TGTGCCAGCTCACCGGAGGTCAAATTGAACACTGAAGCTTTCTTT.

The genes are TRBV5-1 and TRBJ2-1, with a tentative D call TRBD2 (6 bases). In germline, CDR1 is SGHRS, CDR2 YFSETQ. Trimming removed 6 bases from V and 8 bases from J, with 21 bases in between. The CDR3 has 15 residues. The CDR3 loop reads CASNPGGPVGDEQFF. DNA for the CDR3: TGCGCCAGCAACCCCGGGGGTCCTGTAGGGGATGAGCAGTTCTTC.

CDR3 sequence: CASRLGEGSPLHF. The CDR3 DNA reads as TGTGCCAGCAGGTTGGGGGAGGGTTCACCCCTCCACTTT. The V call is TRBV2, the J call TRBJ1-6; possibly TRBD1 for D (5 bases). The germline V gene encodes CDR1 SNHLY and CDR2 FYNNEI. V dropped 6 bases and J dropped 9 bases, with 12 bases sitting between them. The CDR3 has 13 amino acids.

V and J are TRBV11-2 and TRBJ2-6; no firm D call. Between the trimmed V and J ends, which lost 3 bases and 0 bases, there was a span of 6 bases. Germline loops: CDR1 SGHAT, CDR2 FQNNGV. The CDR3 is made up of 15 amino acids. The CDR3 DNA reads as TGTGCCAGCAGCTTTCAACTCTCTGGGGCCAACGTCCTGACTTTC. It specifies CASSFQLSGANVLTF.

This rearrangement joins TRBV3-1 (or the pseudogene TRBV3-2) to TRBJ1-1; D remains ambiguous. Trimming took 0 bases from V and 7 from J, leaving 9 bases between them. The CDR3 spans 13 residues. CDR1 and CDR2 (germline): LGHDT, YNNKEL (reference sequence). The CDR3, as DNA: TGTGCCAGCAGCCAAGAGACCGGCGGTGAAGCTTTCTTT. It is translated as CASSQETGGEAFF.

V and J are TRBV6-5 and TRBJ1-2; a weak D match, TRBD1 (6 bases). This CDR3 is 13 amino acids long. CDR1 and CDR2 from the germline V gene are MNHEY and SVGAGI. V was cut by 6 bases and J by 5 bases, with 13 bases left in between. The CDR3 DNA sequence: TGTGCCAGCAGGAGGGCCACAGGGTATGGCTACACCTTC. Translating it yields CASRRATGYGYTF.

The chain employs TRBV7-5 and TRBJ2-4; no DNA check was done on the table's D call, TRBD1. TRBV7-5 is labeled a pseudogene. This CDR3 region has 16 residues. CDR3 sequence reads: CARSLTGLGAKNIQYF. CDR3 in DNA: TGTGCCAGAAGCTTGACAGGTCTGGGGGCCAAAAACATTCAGTACTTC.

J is TRBJ1-4 and V is TRBV5-1; the match to TRBD1 covers 10 bases. This CDR3 is built from 14 residues. CDR1 and CDR2 from the germline V gene are SGHRS and YFSETQ. The V and J ends lost 5 bases and 8 bases, in that order; junction bases with no gene match: 6. CDR3 nucleotide sequence: TGCGCCAGCAGTTCCGGGACAGGGGACGAAAAACTGTTTTTT. This encodes CASSSGTGDEKLFF.

This clone was detected only a few times. The J gene is TRBJ1-2, the V gene TRBV7-9, with D unresolved. Germline-derived CDR1 and CDR2 are SEHNR and FQNEAQ (reference sequence). The CDR3 is 13 residues long. The ends were cut back, 6 bases at V and 6 bases at J, with 14 bases in the middle. Written as DNA, the CDR3 is TGTGCCAGCAGATTCCAGAGGGATAATGGCTACACCTTC. This gives the protein CASRFQRDNGYTF.